Given below is one T cell receptor beta chain in context. Its antigen is undetermined. These data are taken from a study of cytomegalovirus exposure and HLA in healthy donors. Findings of the study overall: Most TCR sequences were uncommon, yet certain public TCRs appeared in many donors. There were a few CMV-associated chains whose specificity for CMV antigens was confirmed in vitro. TCR beta chains numbering about 160 were designated cytomegalovirus-associated.

The donors were members of the roughly 120-subject validation cohort (separate from the roughly 660-subject first cohort). Assay used: immunoSEQ multiplex PCR; TCRdb lists only in-frame clones, some missing. The sample lists over 150,000 clones, 86% seen once, with around 22% in the top ten. This CDR3 is 17 amino acids long. Per germline, CDR1 LGHNA and CDR2 YSLEER. V trimming: 4 bases; J trimming: 5 bases; junction bases outside the gene matches: 11. Specimen: PBMCs. The V and J genes are TRBV4-3 and TRBJ2-1; 10 bases fit TRBD2. The TCR was taken from a man aged 18 to 29 in good health and CMV-seropositive. The CDR3 protein is CASSRLAGEARDNEQFF. CDR3 DNA sequence: TGCGCCAGCAGCCGACTAGCGGGTGAGGCCCGCGACAATGAGCAGTTCTTC.